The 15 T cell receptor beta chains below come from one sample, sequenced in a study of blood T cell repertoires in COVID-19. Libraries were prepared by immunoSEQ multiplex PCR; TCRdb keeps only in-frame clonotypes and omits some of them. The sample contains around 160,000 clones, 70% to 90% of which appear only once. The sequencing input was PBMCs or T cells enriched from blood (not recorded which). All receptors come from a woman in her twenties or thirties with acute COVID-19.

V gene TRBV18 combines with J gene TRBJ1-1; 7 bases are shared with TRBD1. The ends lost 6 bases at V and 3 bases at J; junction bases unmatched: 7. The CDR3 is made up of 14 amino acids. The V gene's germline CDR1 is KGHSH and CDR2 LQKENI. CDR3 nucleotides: TGTGCCAGCTCGCGACAGGGTGGTGACACTGAAGCTTTCTTT. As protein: CASSRQGGDTEAFF.

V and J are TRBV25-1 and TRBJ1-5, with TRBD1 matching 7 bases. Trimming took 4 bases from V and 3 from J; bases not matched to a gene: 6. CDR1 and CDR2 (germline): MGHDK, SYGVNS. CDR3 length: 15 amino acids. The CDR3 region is CASSARDSHNQPQHF. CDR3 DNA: TGTGCCAGCAGTGCCCGGGACAGTCACAATCAGCCCCAGCATTTT.

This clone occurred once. In DNA, the CDR3 is TGTGCCAGCAGTTTAAGACTAACCACGGATGAGCAGTTCTTC. Amino acid sequence: CASSLRLTTDEQFF. V gene TRBV28 combines with J gene TRBJ2-1; D might be TRBD2 (5 bases). The germline V gene encodes CDR1 MDHEN and CDR2 SYDVKM. The CDR3 has 14 residues. The V end was cut by 2 bases, the J end by 8 bases, with 13 bases between.

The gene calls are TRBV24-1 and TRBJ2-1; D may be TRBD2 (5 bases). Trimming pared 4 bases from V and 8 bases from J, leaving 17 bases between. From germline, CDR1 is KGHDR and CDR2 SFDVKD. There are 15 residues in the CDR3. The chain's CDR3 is CATSDPGLARDEQFF. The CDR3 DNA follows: TGTGCCACCAGTGACCCGGGTCTCGCGCGGGATGAGCAGTTCTTC.

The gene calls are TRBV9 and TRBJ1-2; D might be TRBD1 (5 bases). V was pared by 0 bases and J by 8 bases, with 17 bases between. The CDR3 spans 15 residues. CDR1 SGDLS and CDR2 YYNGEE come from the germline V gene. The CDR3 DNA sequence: TGTGCCAGCAGCGTAGGGGGCAGCTACCTGATCGGCTACACCTTC. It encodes CASSVGGSYLIGYTF. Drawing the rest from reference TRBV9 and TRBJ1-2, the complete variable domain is DSGVTQTPKHLITATGQRVTLRCSPRSGDLSVYWYQQSLDQGLQFLIQYYNGEERAKGNILERFSAQQFPDLHSELNLSSLELGDSALYFCASSVGGSYLIGYTFGSGTRLTVV.

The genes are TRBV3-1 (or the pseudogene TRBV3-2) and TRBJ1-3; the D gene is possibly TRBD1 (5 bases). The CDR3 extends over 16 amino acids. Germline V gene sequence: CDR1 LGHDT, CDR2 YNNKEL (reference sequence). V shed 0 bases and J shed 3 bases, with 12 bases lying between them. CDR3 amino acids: CASSQDSGSYGNTIYF. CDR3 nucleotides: TGTGCCAGCAGCCAAGATTCAGGGTCTTATGGAAACACCATATATTTT.

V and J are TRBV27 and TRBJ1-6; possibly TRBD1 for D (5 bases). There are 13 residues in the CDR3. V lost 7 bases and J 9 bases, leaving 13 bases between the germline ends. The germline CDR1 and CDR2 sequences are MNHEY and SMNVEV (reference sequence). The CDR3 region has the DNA TGTGCCAGCATTGGGGTGGGGGGTTCACCCCTCCACTTT. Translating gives CASIGVGGSPLHF.

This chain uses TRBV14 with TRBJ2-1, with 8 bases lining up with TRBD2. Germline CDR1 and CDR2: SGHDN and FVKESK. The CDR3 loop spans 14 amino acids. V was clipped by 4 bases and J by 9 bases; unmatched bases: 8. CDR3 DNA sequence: TGTGCCAGCAGCCTTGTGGTAGCGGGACGTGAGCAGTTCTTC. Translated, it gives CASSLVVAGREQFF.

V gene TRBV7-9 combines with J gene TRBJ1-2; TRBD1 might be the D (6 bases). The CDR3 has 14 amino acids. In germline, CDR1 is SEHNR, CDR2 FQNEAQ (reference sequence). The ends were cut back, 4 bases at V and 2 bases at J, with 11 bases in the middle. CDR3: CASSSLQGNYGYTF. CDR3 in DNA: TGTGCCAGCAGCTCGCTACAGGGCAACTATGGCTACACCTTC.

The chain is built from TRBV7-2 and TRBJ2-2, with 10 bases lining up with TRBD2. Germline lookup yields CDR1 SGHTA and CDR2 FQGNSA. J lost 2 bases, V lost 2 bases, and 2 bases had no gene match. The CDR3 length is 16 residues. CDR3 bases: TGTGCCAGCAGCTTAACTAGCGGGGATAACACCGGGGAGCTGTTTTTT. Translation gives CASSLTSGDNTGELFF.

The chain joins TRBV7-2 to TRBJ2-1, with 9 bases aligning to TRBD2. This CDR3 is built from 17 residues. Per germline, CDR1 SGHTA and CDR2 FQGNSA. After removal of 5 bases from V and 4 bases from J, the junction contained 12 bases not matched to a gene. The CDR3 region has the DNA TGTGCCAGCAGCGCCTATTTACTAGCGGGCCTATACAATGAGCAGTTCTTC. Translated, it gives CASSAYLLAGLYNEQFF.

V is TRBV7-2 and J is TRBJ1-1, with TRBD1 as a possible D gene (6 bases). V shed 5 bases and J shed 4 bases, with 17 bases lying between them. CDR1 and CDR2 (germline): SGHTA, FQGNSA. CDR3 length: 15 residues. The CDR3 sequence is CASSQKGGRVTEAFF. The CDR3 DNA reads TGTGCCAGCAGCCAAAAGGGGGGGCGCGTCACTGAAGCTTTCTTT.

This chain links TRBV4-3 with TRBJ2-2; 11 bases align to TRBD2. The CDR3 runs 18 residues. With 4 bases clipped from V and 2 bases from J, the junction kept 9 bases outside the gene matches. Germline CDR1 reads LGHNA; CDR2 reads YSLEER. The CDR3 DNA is TGCGCCAGCAGCCCCCGCCCGAGACTAGCGGGAAACACCGGGGAGCTGTTTTTT. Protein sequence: CASSPRPRLAGNTGELFF.

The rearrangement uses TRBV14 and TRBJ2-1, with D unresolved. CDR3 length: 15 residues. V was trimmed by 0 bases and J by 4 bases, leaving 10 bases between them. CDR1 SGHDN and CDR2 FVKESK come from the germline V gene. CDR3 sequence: CASSQEFARYNEQFF. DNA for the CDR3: TGTGCCAGCAGCCAAGAATTCGCGAGATACAATGAGCAGTTCTTC.

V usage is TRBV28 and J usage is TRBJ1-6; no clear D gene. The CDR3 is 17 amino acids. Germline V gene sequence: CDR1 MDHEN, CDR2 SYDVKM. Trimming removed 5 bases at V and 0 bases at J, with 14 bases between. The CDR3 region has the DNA TGTGCCAGCAGTATTCCTGACACGAGCTCCTATAATTCACCCCTCCACTTT. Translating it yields CASSIPDTSSYNSPLHF.